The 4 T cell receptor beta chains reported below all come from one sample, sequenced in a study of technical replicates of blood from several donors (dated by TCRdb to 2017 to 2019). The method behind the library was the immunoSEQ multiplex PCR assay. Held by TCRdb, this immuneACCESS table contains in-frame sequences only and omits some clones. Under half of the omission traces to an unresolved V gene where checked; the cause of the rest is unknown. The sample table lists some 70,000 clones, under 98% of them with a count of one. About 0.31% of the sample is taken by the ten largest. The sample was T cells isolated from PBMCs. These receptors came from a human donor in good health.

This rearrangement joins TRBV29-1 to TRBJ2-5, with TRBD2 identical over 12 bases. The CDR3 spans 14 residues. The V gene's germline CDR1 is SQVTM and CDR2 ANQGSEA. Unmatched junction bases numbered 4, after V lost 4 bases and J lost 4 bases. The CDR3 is CSVVTSGRRETQYF. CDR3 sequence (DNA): TGCAGCGTTGTTACTAGCGGGAGGAGAGAGACCCAGTACTTC.

In DNA, the CDR3 is TGTGCCAGCAGCGTAGGGGGGCAGAACACTGAAGCTTTCTTT. Amino acids: CASSVGGQNTEAFF. This chain uses TRBV9 with TRBJ1-1; D may be TRBD1 (6 bases). The ends were cut back, 0 bases at V and 1 base at J, with 7 bases in the middle. This CDR3 region has 14 residues. Germline V CDR1 and CDR2: SGDLS, YYNGEE.

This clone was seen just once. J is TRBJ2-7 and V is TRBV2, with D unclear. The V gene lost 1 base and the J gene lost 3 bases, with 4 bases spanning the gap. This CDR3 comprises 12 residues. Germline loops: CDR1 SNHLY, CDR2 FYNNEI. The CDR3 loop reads CASSEVYYEQYF. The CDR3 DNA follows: TGTGCCAGCAGTGAAGTCTACTACGAGCAGTACTTC. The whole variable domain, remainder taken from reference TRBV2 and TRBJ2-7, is EPEVTQTPSHQVTQMGQEVILRCVPISNHLYFYWYRQILGQKVEFLVSFYNNEISEKSEIFDDQFSVERPDGSNFTLKIRSTKLEDSAMYFCASSEVYYEQYFGPGTRLTVT.

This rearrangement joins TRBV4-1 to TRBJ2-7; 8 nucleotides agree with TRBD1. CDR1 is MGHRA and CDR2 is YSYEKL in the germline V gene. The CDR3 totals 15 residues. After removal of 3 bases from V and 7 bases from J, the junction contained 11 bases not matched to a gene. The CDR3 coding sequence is TGCGCCAGCAGCCAGAGGACAGGGTTCAAGGAGGAGCAGTACTTC. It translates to CASSQRTGFKEEQYF.